A single sample is the source of the 20 T cell receptor beta chains below, sequenced in a study of early T cells in non-severe SARS-CoV-2 infection. TCRdb reprocessed the 5' RACE reads via MiXCR and lists one record per CDR3 protein. The table has approximately 40,000 distinct CDR3 sequences, 9% to 10% seen once. Specimen: whole blood. The source is an adult who was a healthcare worker with PCR-confirmed SARS-CoV-2 infection or an uninfected control (not recorded which).

Many counts were recorded for this clonotype. The chain has TRBV7-9 and TRBJ2-3, with 10 bases aligning to TRBD2. This CDR3 is built from 15 residues. V shed 2 bases, J shed 6 bases, and the junction held 5 bases outside the gene matches. The germline V gene encodes CDR1 SEHNR and CDR2 FQNEAQ (reference sequence). The CDR3 DNA reads TGTGCCAGCAGCTTAAGCGGGGGGGTCGCGGATACGCAGTATTTT. It is translated as CASSLSGGVADTQYF.

The chain couples TRBV9 to TRBJ1-1; D is perhaps TRBD1 (6 bases). There are 14 residues in the CDR3. V lost 4 bases and J 5 bases, leaving 15 bases between the germline ends. Per the germline V gene, CDR1 is SGDLS and CDR2 is YYNGEE. The DNA for the CDR3 is TGTGCCAGCAGCTCACAGGGTGGGTTAACTGAAGCTTTCTTT. Translated, it gives CASSSQGGLTEAFF.

The rearrangement links TRBV20-1 to TRBJ2-7; 10 bases agree with TRBD1. Germline V gene lookup returns CDR1 DFQATT and CDR2 SNEGSKA (reference sequence). J was trimmed by 7 bases and V by 6 bases; bases with no gene match: 9. The CDR3 contains 13 residues. The CDR3 DNA is TGCAGTGCGGGGACAGGGGATATGAGGGAGCAGTACTTC. This encodes CSAGTGDMREQYF.

This clonotype was seen ten or more times. The rearrangement joins TRBV29-1 to TRBJ1-3; 10 bases are shared with TRBD1. The J segment lost 6 bases and the V segment lost 2 bases, leaving 7 bases of the junction unmatched. The length of the CDR3 is 15 residues. The germline gives CDR1 SQVTM, CDR2 ANQGSEA. The CDR3 loop reads CSVETRDRGTNTIYF. As DNA, the CDR3 is TGCAGCGTTGAAACCCGGGACAGGGGCACAAACACCATATATTTT.

This clonotype was observed a handful of times. The CDR3 DNA is TGTGCCTGGAGTGCCGACAACTCAGAGACCCAGTACTTC. Translating gives CAWSADNSETQYF. The genes are TRBV30 and TRBJ2-5; D is uncertain. V gave up 1 base and J gave up 4 bases, with 10 bases separating them. Germline assignment: CDR1 GTSNPN and CDR2 SVGIG (reference sequence). This CDR3 region has 13 residues.

The table lists this clonotype with many counts. The chain recombines TRBV6-5 with TRBJ2-3; TRBD2 aligns across 7 bases. V shed 2 bases, J shed 1 base, and the junction held 0 bases outside the gene matches. Looked up from germline, CDR1 is MNHEY and CDR2 is SVGAGI. The CDR3 spans 14 residues. CDR3 coding DNA: TGTGCCAGCAGTTACAGCGGGGGCACAGATACGCAGTATTTT. This sequence encodes CASSYSGGTDTQYF.

This chain uses TRBV7-6 with TRBJ2-7, with unresolved D. CDR3 length: 14 residues. Germline CDR1 and CDR2: SGHVS and FNYEAQ. V was pared by 3 bases and J by 2 bases, with 11 bases between. The CDR3 nucleotides are TGTGCCAGCAGCTTGGCTTCTTGGGCCTACGAGCAGTACTTC. Its translation: CASSLASWAYEQYF.

This clonotype was counted many times. The chain combines TRBV5-1 with TRBJ1-1; D is unclear. Germline V gives CDR1 SGHRS, CDR2 YFSETQ. Trimming pared 4 bases from V and 1 base from J, leaving 11 bases between. The CDR3 consists of 14 residues. The CDR3 coding sequence is TGCGCCAGCAGCCTCGACCTTGGGAACACTGAAGCTTTCTTT. Translated, it gives CASSLDLGNTEAFF. Variable domain in full (rest from reference TRBV5-1 and TRBJ1-1): KAGVTQTPRYLIKTRGQQVTLSCSPISGHRSVSWYQQTPGQGLQFLFEYFSETQRNKGNFPGRFSGRQFSNSRSEMNVSTLELGDSALYLCASSLDLGNTEAFFGQGTRLTVV.

This clonotype was seen ten or more times. J is TRBJ2-2 and V is TRBV4-3; perhaps TRBD2 as D (7 bases). Germline CDR1 LGHNA, CDR2 YSLEER. Trimming stripped 0 bases from V and 4 bases from J, with 15 bases between. The CDR3 loop spans 17 amino acids. Here the CDR3 DNA reads TGCGCCAGCAGCCAAGAGGACACAGGGAGGGCCACCGGGGAGCTGTTTTTT. Amino acids: CASSQEDTGRATGELFF.

The sample holds many counts of this clonotype. The chain employs TRBV12-3 or TRBV12-4 and TRBJ2-2; D is perhaps TRBD2 (5 bases). V lost 2 bases and J lost 6, with 10 bases in between. The CDR3 length is 14 residues. CDR3 nucleotide sequence: TGTGCCAGCAGTTTAAAGGGTAGCGCCGGGGAGCTGTTTTTT. Amino acid sequence: CASSLKGSAGELFF.

This clonotype showed up many times. DNA of the CDR3: TGCGCCAGCAGCCAAGTTCGGGGGGGCACTGAAGCTTTCTTT. Protein sequence: CASSQVRGGTEAFF. The chain joins TRBV4-3 to TRBJ1-1; the D gene is possibly TRBD1 (5 bases). Germline V gives CDR1 LGHNA, CDR2 YSLEER. V shed 1 base and J shed 4 bases, with 10 bases lying between them. The CDR3 is made up of 14 amino acids.

This clonotype has a count of ten or more. CDR3 amino acids: CAISPGTGVSYEQYF. DNA for the CDR3: TGTGCCATCAGTCCCGGGACAGGGGTCTCCTACGAGCAGTACTTC. The V gene is TRBV10-3, the J gene TRBJ2-7, with 10 bases lining up with TRBD1. The germline gives CDR1 ENHRY, CDR2 SYGVKD. The CDR3 consists of 15 residues. With 5 bases clipped from V and 0 bases from J, the junction kept 4 bases outside the gene matches.

This clonotype appeared many times. The rearrangement links TRBV9 to TRBJ1-3, with 7 bases matching TRBD1. Per germline, CDR1 SGDLS and CDR2 YYNGEE. The J segment lost 2 bases and the V segment lost 2 bases, leaving 7 bases of the junction unmatched. The CDR3 contains 16 residues. The CDR3 reads CASSVQEGAAGNTIYF. DNA for the CDR3: TGTGCCAGCAGCGTCCAAGAGGGGGCCGCTGGAAACACCATATATTTT.

This clonotype has ten or more counts. This chain connects TRBV20-1 to TRBJ2-3; maybe TRBD1 (6 bases). With 3 bases removed from V and 4 bases from J, the gap between germline ends came to 14 bases. The germline V gene has CDR1 DFQATT and CDR2 SNEGSKA (reference sequence). This CDR3 comprises 14 residues. The CDR3 is CSASRGGGADTQYF. As DNA, the CDR3 is TGCAGTGCTAGTAGAGGGGGTGGGGCAGATACGCAGTATTTT.

There are many counts of this clonotype. The chain joins TRBV18 to TRBJ1-2, with 7 bases lining up with TRBD1. V trimming: 5 bases; J trimming: 2 bases; junction bases outside the gene matches: 2. Germline assignment: CDR1 KGHSH and CDR2 LQKENI. The CDR3 is 13 amino acids. The CDR3 region is CASSEGQNYGYTF. Written as DNA, the CDR3 is TGTGCCAGCTCAGAGGGACAGAACTATGGCTACACCTTC.

The rearrangement uses TRBV7-8 and TRBJ1-2; 12 bases align to TRBD1. After removal of 4 bases from V and 3 bases from J, the junction contained 3 bases not matched to a gene. Germline V CDR1 and CDR2: SGHVS, FQNEAQ. This CDR3 contains 15 residues. In DNA form, the CDR3 reads TGTGCCAGCAGCTCCGGGACAGGGGGCGACTATGGCTACACCTTC. Residues: CASSSGTGGDYGYTF. Filled out from reference TRBV7-8 and TRBJ1-2, the complete variable domain reads GAGVSQSPRYKVAKRGQDVALRCDPISGHVSLFWYQQALGQGPEFLTYFQNEAQLDKSGLPSDRFFAERPEGSVSTLKIQRTQQEDSAVYLCASSSGTGGDYGYTFGSGTRLTVV.

The chain employs TRBV7-6 and TRBJ1-4, with no clear D. CDR3 length: 15 residues. The V end was cut by 6 bases, the J end by 6 bases, with 17 bases between. Germline V gene data show CDR1 as SGHVS and CDR2 as FNYEAQ. CDR3 amino acids: CASRKTPGRDEKLFF. CDR3 nucleotides: TGTGCCAGCAGAAAAACCCCCGGGAGGGATGAAAAACTGTTTTTT. Combining the CDR3 with reference TRBV7-6 and TRBJ1-4 gives the whole variable domain GAGVSQSPRYKVTKRGQDVALRCDPISGHVSLYWYRQALGQGPEFLTYFNYEAQQDKSGLPNDRFSAERPEGSISTLTIQRTEQRDSAMYRCASRKTPGRDEKLFFGSGTQLSVL.

This clonotype showed up many times. The genes are TRBV7-2 and TRBJ2-5; 7 bases are a match to TRBD2. The CDR3 has 16 amino acids. Germline-derived CDR1 and CDR2 are SGHTA and FQGNSA. V shed 5 bases and J 7 bases; nucleotides not matched to a gene: 16. The CDR3 loop reads CASSQKSRDYGRTQYF. Written as DNA, the CDR3 is TGTGCCAGCAGCCAAAAGAGCAGGGACTACGGGCGGACCCAGTACTTC.

This clonotype was counted many times. The genes are TRBV12-3 or TRBV12-4 and TRBJ2-1, with 8 bases matching TRBD1. J gave up 3 bases and V 5 bases, and 3 bases lay outside the gene matches. This CDR3 spans 14 amino acids. The CDR3 loop is CASSPGQGYNEQFF. CDR3 in DNA: TGTGCCAGCAGTCCAGGACAGGGCTACAATGAGCAGTTCTTC.

This clonotype was found many times. V is TRBV7-2 and J is TRBJ2-1; D is possibly TRBD1 (5 bases). Germline V gene lookup returns CDR1 SGHTA and CDR2 FQGNSA. V lost 4 bases, J lost 6 bases, and 10 bases lay in between. CDR3 length: 13 amino acids. In nucleotides, the CDR3 is TGTGCCAGCAGCTCCAGACAGTTCAATGAGCAGTTCTTC. Translating gives CASSSRQFNEQFF.